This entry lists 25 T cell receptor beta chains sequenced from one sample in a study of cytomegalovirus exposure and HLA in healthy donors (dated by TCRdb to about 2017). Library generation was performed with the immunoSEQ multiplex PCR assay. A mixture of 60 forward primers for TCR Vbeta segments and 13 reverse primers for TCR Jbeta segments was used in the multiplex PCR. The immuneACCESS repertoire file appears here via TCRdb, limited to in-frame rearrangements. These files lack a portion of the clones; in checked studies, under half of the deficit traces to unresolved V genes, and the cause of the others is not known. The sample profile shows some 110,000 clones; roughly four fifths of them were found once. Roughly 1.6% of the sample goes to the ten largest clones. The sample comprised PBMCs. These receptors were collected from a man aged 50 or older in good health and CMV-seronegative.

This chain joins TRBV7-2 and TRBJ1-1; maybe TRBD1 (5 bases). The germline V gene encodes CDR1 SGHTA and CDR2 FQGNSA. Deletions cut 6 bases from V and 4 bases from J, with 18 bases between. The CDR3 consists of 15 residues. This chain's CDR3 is CASRRTTGVSTEAFF. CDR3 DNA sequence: TGTGCCAGCAGACGTACTACAGGCGTTAGCACTGAAGCTTTCTTT.

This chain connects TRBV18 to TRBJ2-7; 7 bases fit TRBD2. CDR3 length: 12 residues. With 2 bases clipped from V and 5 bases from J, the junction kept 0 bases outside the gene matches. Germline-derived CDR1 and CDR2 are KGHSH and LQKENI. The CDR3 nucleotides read TGTGCCAGCTCACCAGGGAGGGACGAGCAGTACTTC. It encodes CASSPGRDEQYF.

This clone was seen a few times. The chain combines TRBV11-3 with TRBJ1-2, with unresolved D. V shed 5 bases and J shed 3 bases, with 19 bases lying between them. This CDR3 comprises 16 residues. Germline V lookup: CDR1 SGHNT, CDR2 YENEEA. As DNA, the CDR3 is TGTGCCAGCAGCCAAGGCGACGGAGCGAAACACTATGGCTACACCTTC. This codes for CASSQGDGAKHYGYTF.

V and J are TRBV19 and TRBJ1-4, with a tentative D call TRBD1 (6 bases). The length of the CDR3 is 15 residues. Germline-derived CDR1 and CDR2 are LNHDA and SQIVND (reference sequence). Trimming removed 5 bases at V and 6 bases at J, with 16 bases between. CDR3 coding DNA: TGTGCCAGTAGTTCGAACAGGGTTTACGATGAAAAACTGTTTTTT. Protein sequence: CASSSNRVYDEKLFF. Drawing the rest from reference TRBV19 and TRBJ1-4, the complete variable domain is DGGITQSPKYLFRKEGQNVTLSCEQNLNHDAMYWYRQDPGQGLRLIYYSQIVNDFQKGDIAEGYSVSREKKESFPLTVTSAQKNPTAFYLCASSSNRVYDEKLFFGSGTQLSVL.

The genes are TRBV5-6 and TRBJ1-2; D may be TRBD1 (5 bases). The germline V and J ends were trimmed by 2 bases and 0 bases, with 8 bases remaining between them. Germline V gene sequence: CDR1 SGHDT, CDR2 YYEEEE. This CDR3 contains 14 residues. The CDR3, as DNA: TGTGCCAGCAGCTTAGTAGGGGCTAACTATGGCTACACCTTC. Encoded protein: CASSLVGANYGYTF. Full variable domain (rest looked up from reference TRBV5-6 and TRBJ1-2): DAGVTQSPTHLIKTRGQQVTLRCSPKSGHDTVSWYQQALGQGPQFIFQYYEEEERQRGNFPDRFSGHQFPNYSSELNVNALLLGDSALYLCASSLVGANYGYTFGSGTRLTVV.

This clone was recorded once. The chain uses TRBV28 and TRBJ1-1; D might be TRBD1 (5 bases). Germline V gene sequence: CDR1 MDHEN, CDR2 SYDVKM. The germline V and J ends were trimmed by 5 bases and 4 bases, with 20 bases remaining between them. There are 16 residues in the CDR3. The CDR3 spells CASSAPGISGGTEAFF. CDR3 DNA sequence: TGTGCCAGCAGTGCCCCGGGAATTTCCGGGGGCACTGAAGCTTTCTTT. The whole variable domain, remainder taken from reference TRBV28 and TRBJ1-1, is DVKVTQSSRYLVKRTGEKVFLECVQDMDHENMFWYRQDPGLGLRLIYFSYDVKMKEKGDIPEGYSVSREKKERFSLILESASTNQTSMYLCASSAPGISGGTEAFFGQGTRLTVV.

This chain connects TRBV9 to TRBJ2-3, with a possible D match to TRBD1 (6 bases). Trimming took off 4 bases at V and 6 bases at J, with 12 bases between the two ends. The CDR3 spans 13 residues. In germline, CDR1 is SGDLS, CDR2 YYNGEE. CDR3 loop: CASSRPGVDTQYF. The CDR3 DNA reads TGTGCCAGCAGCCGCCCAGGGGTTGATACGCAGTATTTT.

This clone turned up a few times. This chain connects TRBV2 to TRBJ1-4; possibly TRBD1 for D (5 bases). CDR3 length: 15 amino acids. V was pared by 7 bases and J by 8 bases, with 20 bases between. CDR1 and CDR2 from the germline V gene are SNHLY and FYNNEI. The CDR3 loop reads CASTGSDRALEKLFF. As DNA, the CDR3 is TGTGCCAGCACGGGCAGCGACAGAGCCCTGGAAAAACTGTTTTTT.

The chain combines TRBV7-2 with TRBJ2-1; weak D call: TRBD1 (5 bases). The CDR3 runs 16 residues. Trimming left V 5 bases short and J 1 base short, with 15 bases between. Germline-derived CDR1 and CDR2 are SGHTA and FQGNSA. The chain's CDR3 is CASSTPLGRSYNEQFF. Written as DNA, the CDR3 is TGTGCCAGCAGCACCCCGCTGGGGCGATCCTACAATGAGCAGTTCTTC.

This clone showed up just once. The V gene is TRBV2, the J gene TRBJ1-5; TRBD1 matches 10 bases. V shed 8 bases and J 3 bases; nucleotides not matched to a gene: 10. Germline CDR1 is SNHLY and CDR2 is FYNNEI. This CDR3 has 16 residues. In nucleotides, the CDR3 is TGTGCCAGCGGAGGACAGGGGGACTTCCTCAATCAGCCCCAGCATTTT. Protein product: CASGGQGDFLNQPQHF.

The CDR3 loop reads CATRIGRGTEAFF. The CDR3 DNA reads as TGTGCCACTAGGATCGGTCGGGGCACTGAAGCTTTCTTT. This rearrangement joins TRBV19 to TRBJ1-1; no clear D. V was trimmed by 10 bases and J by 4 bases, leaving 16 bases between them. Per germline, CDR1 LNHDA and CDR2 SQIVND (reference sequence). The CDR3 consists of 13 residues. Full variable domain (rest looked up from reference TRBV19 and TRBJ1-1): DGGITQSPKYLFRKEGQNVTLSCEQNLNHDAMYWYRQDPGQGLRLIYYSQIVNDFQKGDIAEGYSVSREKKESFPLTVTSAQKNPTAFYLCATRIGRGTEAFFGQGTRLTVV.

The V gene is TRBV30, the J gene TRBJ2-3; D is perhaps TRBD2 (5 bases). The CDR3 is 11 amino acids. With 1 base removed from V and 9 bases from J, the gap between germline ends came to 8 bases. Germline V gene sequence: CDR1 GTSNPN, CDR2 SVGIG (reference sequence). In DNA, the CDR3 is TGTGCCTGGAGTGGAGGGTTCACGCAGTATTTT. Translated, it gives CAWSGGFTQYF.

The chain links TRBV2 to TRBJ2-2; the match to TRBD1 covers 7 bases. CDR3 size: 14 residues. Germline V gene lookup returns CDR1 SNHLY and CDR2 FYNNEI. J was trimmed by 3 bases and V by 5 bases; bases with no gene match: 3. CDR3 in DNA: TGTGCCAGCAGTACCGACAGGGACACCGGGGAGCTGTTTTTT. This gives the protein CASSTDRDTGELFF.

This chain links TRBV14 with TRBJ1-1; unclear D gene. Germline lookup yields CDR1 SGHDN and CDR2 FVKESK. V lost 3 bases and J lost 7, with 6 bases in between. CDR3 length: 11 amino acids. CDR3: CASSQGSEAFF. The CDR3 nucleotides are TGTGCCAGCAGCCAGGGGAGTGAAGCTTTCTTT.

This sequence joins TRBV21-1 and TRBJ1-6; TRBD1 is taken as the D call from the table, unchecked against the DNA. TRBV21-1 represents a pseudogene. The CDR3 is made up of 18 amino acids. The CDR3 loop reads CASSNGQSDRGHNSPLHF. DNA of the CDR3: TGTGCCAGCAGCAACGGGCAAAGTGACAGGGGCCATAATTCACCCCTCCACTTT.

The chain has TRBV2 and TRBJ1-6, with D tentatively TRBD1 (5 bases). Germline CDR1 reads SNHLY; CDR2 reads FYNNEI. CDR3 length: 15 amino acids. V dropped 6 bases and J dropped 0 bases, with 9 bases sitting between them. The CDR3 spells CASRTVSSYNSPLHF. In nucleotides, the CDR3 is TGTGCCAGCAGGACAGTCAGCTCCTATAATTCACCCCTCCACTTT. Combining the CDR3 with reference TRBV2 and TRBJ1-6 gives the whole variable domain EPEVTQTPSHQVTQMGQEVILRCVPISNHLYFYWYRQILGQKVEFLVSFYNNEISEKSEIFDDQFSVERPDGSNFTLKIRSTKLEDSAMYFCASRTVSSYNSPLHFGNGTRLTVT.

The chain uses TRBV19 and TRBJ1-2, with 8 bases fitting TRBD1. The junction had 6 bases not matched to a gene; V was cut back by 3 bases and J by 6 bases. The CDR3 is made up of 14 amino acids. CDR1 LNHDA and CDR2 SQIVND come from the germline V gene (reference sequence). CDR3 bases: TGTGCCAGTAGTATCGGACAGGGACATCATGGCTACACCTTC. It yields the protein CASSIGQGHHGYTF. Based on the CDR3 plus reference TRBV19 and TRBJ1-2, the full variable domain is DGGITQSPKYLFRKEGQNVTLSCEQNLNHDAMYWYRQDPGQGLRLIYYSQIVNDFQKGDIAEGYSVSREKKESFPLTVTSAQKNPTAFYLCASSIGQGHHGYTFGSGTRLTVV.

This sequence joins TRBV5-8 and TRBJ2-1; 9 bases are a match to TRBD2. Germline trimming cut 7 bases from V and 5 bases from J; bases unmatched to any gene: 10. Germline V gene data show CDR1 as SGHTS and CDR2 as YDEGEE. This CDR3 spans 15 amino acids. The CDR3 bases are TGTGCCAGCGGAACCGGGGCGGGGGGGCACAATGAGCAGTTCTTC. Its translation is CASGTGAGGHNEQFF.

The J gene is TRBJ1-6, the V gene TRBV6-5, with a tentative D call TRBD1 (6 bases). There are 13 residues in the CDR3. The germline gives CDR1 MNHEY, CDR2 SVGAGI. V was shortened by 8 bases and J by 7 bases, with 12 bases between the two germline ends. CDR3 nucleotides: TGTGCCAGCGGGGACATACCGAATTCACCCCTCCACTTT. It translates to CASGDIPNSPLHF.

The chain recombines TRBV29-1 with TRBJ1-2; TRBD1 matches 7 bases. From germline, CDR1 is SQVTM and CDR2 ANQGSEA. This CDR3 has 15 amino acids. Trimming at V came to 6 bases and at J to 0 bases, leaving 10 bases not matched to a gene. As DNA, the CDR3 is TGCAGCGTAGGGCTCGCCGGGACAGCTAACTATGGCTACACCTTC. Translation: CSVGLAGTANYGYTF.

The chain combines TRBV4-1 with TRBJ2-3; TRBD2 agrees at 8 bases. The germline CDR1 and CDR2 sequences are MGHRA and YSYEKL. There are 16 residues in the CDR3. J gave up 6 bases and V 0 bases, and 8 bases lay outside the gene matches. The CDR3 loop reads CASSQDSGGARDTQYF. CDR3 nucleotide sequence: TGCGCCAGCAGCCAAGATTCCGGGGGGGCCAGGGATACGCAGTATTTT.

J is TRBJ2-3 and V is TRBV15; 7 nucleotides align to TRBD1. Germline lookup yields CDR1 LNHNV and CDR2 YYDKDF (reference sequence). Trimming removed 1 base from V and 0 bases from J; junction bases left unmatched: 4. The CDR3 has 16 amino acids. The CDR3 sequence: CATSRGTGLSTDTQYF. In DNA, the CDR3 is TGTGCCACCAGCAGAGGGACAGGTTTAAGCACAGATACGCAGTATTTT.

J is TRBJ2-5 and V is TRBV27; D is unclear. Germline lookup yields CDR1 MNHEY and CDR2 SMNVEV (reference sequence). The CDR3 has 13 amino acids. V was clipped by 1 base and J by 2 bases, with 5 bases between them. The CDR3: CASSLYRQETQYF. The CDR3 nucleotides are TGTGCCAGCAGTTTATACAGACAAGAGACCCAGTACTTC.

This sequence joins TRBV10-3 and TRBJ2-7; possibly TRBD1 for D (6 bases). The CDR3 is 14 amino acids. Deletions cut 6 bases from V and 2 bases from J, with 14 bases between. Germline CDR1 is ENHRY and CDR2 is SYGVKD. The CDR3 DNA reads TGTGCCATCAGGGAGACAGGCGAACCCTACGAGCAGTACTTC. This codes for CAIRETGEPYEQYF.

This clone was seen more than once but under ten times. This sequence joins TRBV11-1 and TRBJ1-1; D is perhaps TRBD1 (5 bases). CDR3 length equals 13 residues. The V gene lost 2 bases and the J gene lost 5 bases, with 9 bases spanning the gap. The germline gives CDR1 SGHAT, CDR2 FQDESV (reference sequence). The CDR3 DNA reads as TGTGCCAGCAGCTTACAGGGAATTACTGAAGCTTTCTTT. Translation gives CASSLQGITEAFF.